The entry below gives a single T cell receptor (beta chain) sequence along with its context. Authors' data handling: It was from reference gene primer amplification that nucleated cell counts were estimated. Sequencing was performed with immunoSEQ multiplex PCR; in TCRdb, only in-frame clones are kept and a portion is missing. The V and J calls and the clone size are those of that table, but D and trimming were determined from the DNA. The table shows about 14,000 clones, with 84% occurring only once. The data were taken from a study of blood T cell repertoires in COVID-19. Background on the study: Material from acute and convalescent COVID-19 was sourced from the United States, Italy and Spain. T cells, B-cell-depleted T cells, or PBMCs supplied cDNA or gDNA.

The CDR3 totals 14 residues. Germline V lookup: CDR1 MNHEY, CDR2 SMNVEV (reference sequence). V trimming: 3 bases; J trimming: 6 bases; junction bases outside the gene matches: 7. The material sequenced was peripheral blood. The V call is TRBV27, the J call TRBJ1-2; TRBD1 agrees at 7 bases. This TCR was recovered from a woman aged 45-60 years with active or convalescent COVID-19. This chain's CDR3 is CASSFMKGANGYTF. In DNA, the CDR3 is TGTGCCAGCAGTTTTATGAAGGGGGCGAATGGCTACACCTTC.